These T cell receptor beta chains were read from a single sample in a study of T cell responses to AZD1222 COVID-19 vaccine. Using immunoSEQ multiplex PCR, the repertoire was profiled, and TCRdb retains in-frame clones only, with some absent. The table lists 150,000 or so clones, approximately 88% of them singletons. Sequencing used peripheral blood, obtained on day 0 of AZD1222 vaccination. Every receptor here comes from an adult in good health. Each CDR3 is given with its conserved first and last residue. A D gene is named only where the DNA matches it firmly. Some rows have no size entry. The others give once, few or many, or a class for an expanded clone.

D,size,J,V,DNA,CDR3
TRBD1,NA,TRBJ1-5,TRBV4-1,TGCGCCAGCAGCCAAGACGGGACAGGGGGCAATCAGCCCCAGCATTTT,CASSQDGTGGNQPQHF
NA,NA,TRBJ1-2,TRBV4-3,TGCGCCAGCAGCCTGGACGGCACGGATGGCTACACCTTC,CASSLDGTDGYTF
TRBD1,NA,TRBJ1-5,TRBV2,TGTGCCAGCAGCGTAGACAGGGCGGGGAGGAATCAGCCCCAGCATTTT,CASSVDRAGRNQPQHF
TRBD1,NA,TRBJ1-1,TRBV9,TGTGCCAGCAGCGTAGTCGGACAGGGAGGTGAAGCTTTCTTT,CASSVVGQGGEAFF
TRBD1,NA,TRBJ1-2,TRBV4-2,TGTGCCAGCAGCCCCGGCAGCGGCCGATCAGGGGGGGCGTATGGCTACACCTTC,CASSPGSGRSGGAYGYTF
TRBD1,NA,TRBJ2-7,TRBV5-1,TGCGCCAGCAGCTCAGCCCTTCCCGGGACAGCCTACGAGCAGTACTTC,CASSSALPGTAYEQYF
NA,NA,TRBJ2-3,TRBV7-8,TGTGCCAGCACCCAAGCGAGCACAGATACGCAGTATTTT,CASTQASTDTQYF
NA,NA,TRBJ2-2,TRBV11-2,TGTGCCAGCAGCTCACCGAACGCGTTCACCGGGGAGCTGTTTTTT,CASSSPNAFTGELFF
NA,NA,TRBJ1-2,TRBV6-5,TGTGCCAGCAGTTACTCACCGGGGGGCGGATATGGCTACACCTTC,CASSYSPGGGYGYTF
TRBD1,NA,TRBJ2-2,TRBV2,TGTGCCAGCAGTCTGACAGGGGGTCACGGGGAGCTGTTTTTT,CASSLTGGHGELFF
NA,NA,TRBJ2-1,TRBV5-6,TGTGCCAGCAGAATCACGGCAGGACTCCTCTACAATGAGCAGTTCTTC,CASRITAGLLYNEQFF
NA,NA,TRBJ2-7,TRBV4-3,TGCGCCAGCAGCCAAGTTAGGGACGACTTCTACGAGCAGTACTTC,CASSQVRDDFYEQYF
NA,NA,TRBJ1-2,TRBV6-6,TGTGCCAGCAGTTACTGGCAGTCCGAGACCTATGGCTACACCTTC,CASSYWQSETYGYTF
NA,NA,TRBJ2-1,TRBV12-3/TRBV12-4,TGTGCCAGCAGTTTATATCCCTACAATGAGCAGTTCTTC,CASSLYPYNEQFF
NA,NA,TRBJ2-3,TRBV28,TGTGCCAGCTGCCCAACAGGGCTGGGAGATACGCAGTATTTT,CASCPTGLGDTQYF
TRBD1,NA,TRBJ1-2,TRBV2,TGTGCCAGCAGTGAAGCGGCCAGGGGGCCCTATGGCTACACCTTC,CASSEAARGPYGYTF
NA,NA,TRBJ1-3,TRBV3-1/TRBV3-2,TGTGCCAGCAGCCCTCAACTCGGAAACACCATATATTTT,CASSPQLGNTIYF
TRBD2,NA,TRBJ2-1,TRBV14,TGTGCCAGCAGCCAAGTAGAGCGGGATTCCGATGAGCAGTTCTTC,CASSQVERDSDEQFF
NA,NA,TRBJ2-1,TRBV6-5,TGTGCCAGCGCAAGGACAACGGTGAATGAGCAGTTCTTC,CASARTTVNEQFF
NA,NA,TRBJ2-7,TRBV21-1,TGTGCCAGCAGCAATAAAAGACAGGCAGGATACGAGCAGTACTTC,CASSNKRQAGYEQYF
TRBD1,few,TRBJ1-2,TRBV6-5,TGTGCCAGCTATGGACAGGGAAGGGATGGCTACACCTTC,CASYGQGRDGYTF
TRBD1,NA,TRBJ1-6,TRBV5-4,TGTGCCAGCAGCTTGCTACAGGGGGCGCGAAATTCACCCCTCCACTTT,CASSLLQGARNSPLHF
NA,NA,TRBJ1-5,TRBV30,TGTGCCTGGAATGGGGACAATAGCAATCAGCCCCAGCATTTT,CAWNGDNSNQPQHF
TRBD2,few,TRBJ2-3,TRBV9,TGTGCCAGCAGCGTATCCGCTTCCGCGGGAGGAGATACGCAGTATTTT,CASSVSASAGGDTQYF
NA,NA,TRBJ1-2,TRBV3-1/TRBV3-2,TGTGCCAGCAGCCAGAACCAAAAGGGTGGTTACACCTTC,CASSQNQKGGYTF
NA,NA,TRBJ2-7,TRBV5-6,TGTGCCAGCAGCTTGACAGGAGTATCCTACGAGCAGTACTTC,CASSLTGVSYEQYF